The 32 T cell receptor beta chains listed next were all sequenced from one sample in a study of graft-versus-host responses after intestinal transplantation. Investigators treated the graft tissue so that it released intraepithelial and lamina propria lymphocytes. Sequenced by immunoSEQ multiplex PCR; TCRdb stores in-frame clones only, minus some. There are around 8,000 clones in the sample; about 82% occur only once, and 10% lies in the top ten. The material was ileum tissue, obtained approximately 120 days after transplant. The receptor set was obtained from a human patient who received an intestinal transplant, so some T cells may come from the graft donor.

The chain is built from TRBV6-1 and TRBJ2-3, with D unclear. The V end lost 3 bases, the J end lost 0 bases, and 10 bases lay between the germline ends. Germline V lookup: CDR1 MNHNS, CDR2 SASEGT. The CDR3 consists of 15 residues. CDR3 protein: CASSELLMSTDTQYF. As DNA, the CDR3 is TGTGCCAGCAGTGAGTTGTTGATGAGCACAGATACGCAGTATTTT.

This chain links TRBV29-1 with TRBJ1-1; 7 positions match TRBD1. The CDR3 totals 15 residues. CDR1 and CDR2 from the germline V gene are SQVTM and ANQGSEA. V lost 4 bases to trimming and J lost 5 bases; unmatched junction nucleotides: 13. The CDR3 is CSVVPLTGTATEAFF. The CDR3 region has the DNA TGCAGCGTTGTCCCCCTTACCGGGACAGCTACTGAAGCTTTCTTT.

This chain joins TRBV18 and TRBJ2-1; D possibly corresponds to TRBD2 (5 bases). The CDR3 is made up of 11 amino acids. V shed 8 bases and J shed 4 bases, with 6 bases lying between them. Germline CDR1 and CDR2: KGHSH and LQKENI. CDR3 residues: CASRGYNEQFF. The CDR3 nucleotides are TGTGCCAGCAGAGGGTACAATGAGCAGTTCTTC.

This clone was observed a single time. The genes are TRBV5-1 and TRBJ2-3; D perhaps matches TRBD1 (5 bases). In germline, CDR1 is SGHRS, CDR2 YFSETQ. The CDR3 is made up of 14 amino acids. Trimming took 4 bases from V and 5 from J, leaving 14 bases between them. The CDR3 region has the DNA TGCGCCAGCAGCCCCGGCAGGGCCGGAGATACGCAGTATTTT. This codes for CASSPGRAGDTQYF.

The rearrangement joins TRBV9 to TRBJ2-5; tentatively, D is TRBD2 (5 bases). Germline CDR1 and CDR2: SGDLS and YYNGEE. This CDR3 contains 16 residues. Trimming removed 2 bases from V and 3 bases from J, with 17 bases in between. This chain's CDR3 is CASSVQPGSTEETQYF. The CDR3 DNA follows: TGTGCCAGCAGCGTGCAACCGGGGTCTACCGAAGAGACCCAGTACTTC. Combining the CDR3 with reference TRBV9 and TRBJ2-5 gives the whole variable domain DSGVTQTPKHLITATGQRVTLRCSPRSGDLSVYWYQQSLDQGLQFLIQYYNGEERAKGNILERFSAQQFPDLHSELNLSSLELGDSALYFCASSVQPGSTEETQYFGPGTRLLVL.

V usage is TRBV6-6 and J usage is TRBJ2-3, with D maybe TRBD2 (6 bases). Germline V lookup: CDR1 MNHNY, CDR2 SVGAGI (reference sequence). The CDR3 runs 10 residues. The CDR3 DNA is TGTGCTAGCGGAGAGAATACGCAGTATTTT. Residues: CASGENTQYF.

This clone turned up a few times. The rearrangement uses TRBV7-9 and TRBJ2-6; TRBD1 is a possible D gene (6 bases). V lost 4 bases and J 2 bases, leaving 15 bases between the germline ends. CDR3 length: 17 amino acids. CDR1 is SEHNR, CDR2 FQNEAQ, per germline (reference sequence). Here the CDR3 DNA reads TGTGCCAGCAGCTCTTCCGAAGCAGGGGCTGGGGCCAACGTCCTGACTTTC. Protein sequence: CASSSSEAGAGANVLTF. The full variable domain, with the rest looked up from reference TRBV7-9 and TRBJ2-6, is DTGVSQNPRHKITKRGQNVTFRCDPISEHNRLYWYRQTLGQGPEFLTYFQNEAQLEKSRLLSDRFSAERPKGSFSTLEIQRTEQGDSAMYLCASSSSEAGAGANVLTFGAGSRLTVL.

This rearrangement joins TRBV7-9 to TRBJ1-4; TRBD1 aligns across 7 bases. The V segment lost 5 bases and the J segment 8 bases; nucleotides outside the gene matches: 14. Germline values: CDR1 SEHNR, CDR2 FQNEAQ (reference sequence). The CDR3 contains 16 residues. The CDR3 reads CASSRTDRAQWEKLFF. As DNA, the CDR3 is TGTGCCAGCAGCAGAACTGACAGGGCGCAGTGGGAAAAACTGTTTTTT. Full variable domain (remainder filled in from reference TRBV7-9 and TRBJ1-4): DTGVSQNPRHKITKRGQNVTFRCDPISEHNRLYWYRQTLGQGPEFLTYFQNEAQLEKSRLLSDRFSAERPKGSFSTLEIQRTEQGDSAMYLCASSRTDRAQWEKLFFGSGTQLSVL.

About this clone itself: At the DNA level, this CDR3 is encoded by other sequences in the same sample as well. The chain couples TRBV5-4 to TRBJ2-5; 13 bases map to TRBD2. This CDR3 has 14 amino acids. V shed 4 bases, J shed 5 bases, and the junction held 2 bases outside the gene matches. Germline V lookup: CDR1 SGHNT, CDR2 YYREEE (reference sequence). The CDR3, as DNA: TGTGCCAGCAGCGCGGGACTAGCGGGGGAGACCCAGTACTTC. Its translation is CASSAGLAGETQYF.

V usage is TRBV28 and J usage is TRBJ1-6; 8 nucleotides match TRBD1. The CDR3 contains 15 residues. The V gene's germline CDR1 is MDHEN and CDR2 SYDVKM. The J segment lost 9 bases and the V segment lost 5 bases, leaving 9 bases of the junction unmatched. CDR3 sequence (DNA): TGTGCCAGCAGTCCGCGGACAGGGATCAGTTCACCCCTCCACTTT. Encoded protein: CASSPRTGISSPLHF.

This clone was detected a few times. This chain uses TRBV6-1 with TRBJ2-1, with D possibly being TRBD1 (5 bases). Trimming took off 7 bases at V and 4 bases at J, with 11 bases between the two ends. From germline, CDR1 is MNHNS and CDR2 SASEGT. This CDR3 has 13 residues. As DNA, the CDR3 is TGTGCCAGCACCGGACAAAAATACAATGAGCAGTTCTTC. Its translation: CASTGQKYNEQFF.

The chain links TRBV7-6 to TRBJ1-1; unclear D gene. Germline CDR1 SGHVS, CDR2 FNYEAQ. The germline V and J ends were trimmed by 4 bases and 4 bases, with 10 bases remaining between them. The CDR3 totals 13 residues. CDR3 sequence reads: CASSSYRSTEAFF. CDR3 coding DNA: TGTGCCAGCAGCTCGTACCGAAGCACTGAAGCTTTCTTT.

J is TRBJ1-5 and V is TRBV12-5; unclear D gene. Trimming took off 6 bases at V and 1 base at J, with 10 bases between the two ends. In germline, CDR1 is LGHNT, CDR2 FRNRAP. The CDR3 loop spans 14 amino acids. The CDR3 region is CASGPGGSNQPQHF. CDR3 DNA: TGTGCTAGTGGACCAGGAGGAAGCAATCAGCCCCAGCATTTT.

The J gene is TRBJ2-5, the V gene TRBV5-1; the D gene is possibly TRBD1 (5 bases). CDR1 is SGHRS, CDR2 YFSETQ, per germline. V was cut by 0 bases and J by 0 bases, with 12 bases left in between. This CDR3 spans 16 amino acids. The CDR3 DNA follows: TGCGCCAGCAGCTTGGGACAGTTCTCGTACCAAGAGACCCAGTACTTC. Amino acids: CASSLGQFSYQETQYF.

This clone was counted once. This sequence joins TRBV7-6 and TRBJ2-5, with a tentative D call TRBD2 (5 bases). V was shortened by 4 bases and J by 4 bases, with 10 bases between the two germline ends. Germline assignment: CDR1 SGHVS and CDR2 FNYEAQ. This CDR3 contains 13 residues. CDR3 nucleotide sequence: TGTGCCAGCAGCTCTCAGGCGGGAGAGACCCAGTACTTC. This translates into CASSSQAGETQYF.

This clone was observed a single time. The chain uses TRBV9 and TRBJ1-6; the match to TRBD1 covers 10 bases. The junction had 13 bases not matched to a gene; V was cut back by 2 bases and J by 8 bases. The CDR3 length is 18 residues. Per the germline V gene, CDR1 is SGDLS and CDR2 is YYNGEE. DNA of the CDR3: TGTGCCAGCAGCGTGGTTCCGGTCCTGGACAGGGGGGATTCACCCCTCCACTTT. Its translation: CASSVVPVLDRGDSPLHF.

This clone was counted a single time. The chain couples TRBV5-1 to TRBJ2-1; 9 bases are shared with TRBD1. From germline, CDR1 is SGHRS and CDR2 YFSETQ. The CDR3 runs 15 residues. The V and J ends lost 3 bases and 8 bases, in that order; junction bases with no gene match: 9. The DNA of the CDR3 is TGCGCCAGCAGCTCCTATTCAACAGGGGGCCATGAGCAGTTCTTC. Translated: CASSSYSTGGHEQFF.

V usage is TRBV7-8 and J usage is TRBJ2-7; D unclear. V was shortened by 1 base and J by 6 bases, with 10 bases between the two germline ends. The CDR3 sequence is 13 residues long. Germline lookup yields CDR1 SGHVS and CDR2 FQNEAQ. Here the CDR3 reads CASSLVSRPEQYF. The CDR3 DNA reads as TGTGCCAGCAGCTTAGTGTCCAGGCCCGAGCAGTACTTC.

For this clone: Germline and junction disagree at one end, which may indicate a read error. At the DNA level, this CDR3 is encoded by other sequences in the same sample as well. The chain has TRBV7-8 and TRBJ2-7, with TRBD1 matching over 8 bases. The length of the CDR3 is 17 residues. In germline, CDR1 is SGHVS, CDR2 FQNEAQ. CDR3 bases: TGTGCCAGTAGCTTACCATCCTTCGGGACAGGTTCCTACGAGCAGTACTTC. Translated: CASSLPSFGTGSYEQYF.

V is TRBV2 and J is TRBJ2-3; a weak D match, TRBD2 (7 bases). The germline CDR1 and CDR2 sequences are SNHLY and FYNNEI. This CDR3 spans 15 amino acids. V lost 6 bases to trimming and J lost 2 bases, with 15 bases between them. The CDR3 region is CASRAGGGPTDTQYF. The CDR3 coding sequence is TGTGCCAGCAGGGCGGGCGGGGGCCCCACAGATACGCAGTATTTT.

The chain recombines TRBV12-5 with TRBJ2-1, with D hard to call. The germline V gene has CDR1 LGHNT and CDR2 FRNRAP. Trimming pared 5 bases from V and 8 bases from J, leaving 4 bases between. This CDR3 has 10 residues. CDR3 bases: TGTGCTAGTGGTGTCTATGAGCAGTTCTTC. It encodes CASGVYEQFF.

The CDR3 DNA follows: TGTGCCAGCAGCTTGAAGAGGGGGCCTGTACCCTATGGCTACACCTTC. This sequence encodes CASSLKRGPVPYGYTF. The V and J genes are TRBV5-4 and TRBJ1-2; 7 nucleotides align to TRBD1. The germline gives CDR1 SGHNT, CDR2 YYREEE (reference sequence). V was pared by 1 base and J by 4 bases, with 10 bases of the junction left unmatched. The CDR3 extends over 16 amino acids.

The V call is TRBV1, the J call TRBJ2-6; TRBD1 is taken as the D call from the table, unchecked against the DNA. TRBV1 represents a pseudogene. The CDR3 is 18 amino acids. The CDR3: CTSRNSSFAQSRANVLTF. CDR3 sequence (DNA): TGCACCAGCAGAAACAGTAGTTTTGCACAAAGTCGGGCCAACGTCCTGACTTTC.

This sequence joins TRBV7-9 and TRBJ2-5, with D uncertain. The CDR3 has 13 residues. Between the trimmed V and J ends, which lost 5 bases and 2 bases, there was a span of 9 bases. Germline-derived CDR1 and CDR2 are SEHNR and FQNEAQ (reference sequence). Written as DNA, the CDR3 is TGTGCCAGCAGCCTCGCCGTACAAGAGACCCAGTACTTC. Residues: CASSLAVQETQYF.

This chain uses TRBV11-2 with TRBJ2-1; D could derive from TRBD1 or TRBD2 (5 bases each). The CDR3 extends over 14 amino acids. Per germline, CDR1 SGHAT and CDR2 FQNNGV. V was clipped by 6 bases and J by 0 bases, with 9 bases between them. CDR3 residues: CASRGEYSYNEQFF. The CDR3 DNA follows: TGTGCCAGCAGAGGGGAGTACTCCTACAATGAGCAGTTCTTC.

The V gene is TRBV19, the J gene TRBJ2-2; 7 bases are shared with TRBD1. V gave up 4 bases and J gave up 5 bases; unmatched junction bases: 1. CDR3 length: 13 amino acids. Looked up from germline, CDR1 is LNHDA and CDR2 is SQIVND (reference sequence). CDR3 loop: CASSTQGTGELFF. CDR3 nucleotide sequence: TGTGCCAGTAGTACACAGGGGACCGGGGAGCTGTTTTTT.

The chain employs TRBV21-1 and TRBJ1-3. TRBV21-1 corresponds to a pseudogene. The CDR3 runs 16 residues. This CDR3 is CASSKVGVEGRNTIYF. The CDR3 coding sequence is TGTGCCAGCAGCAAAGTCGGGGTCGAGGGAAGAAACACCATATATTTT.

Points on this clone: Other DNA sequences in the same sample also yield this CDR3. The chain uses TRBV4-2 and TRBJ2-7, with 11 bases lining up with TRBD2. Germline CDR1 reads LGHNA; CDR2 reads YNFKEQ. The CDR3 has 16 amino acids. The trim removed 4 bases at V and 4 bases at J, leaving 9 bases unmatched. CDR3 in DNA: TGTGCCAGCAGCCTATCCGGGACTAGCGGCCCGTACGAGCAGTACTTC. This encodes CASSLSGTSGPYEQYF.

With respect to this clone: Other DNA sequences in this sample translate to the same CDR3. The chain is built from TRBV4-1 and TRBJ2-1; TRBD2 aligns across 7 bases. Germline CDR1 is MGHRA and CDR2 is YSYEKL. This CDR3 spans 15 amino acids. V trimming: 4 bases; J trimming: 1 base; junction bases outside the gene matches: 4. The CDR3 DNA sequence: TGCGCCAGCAGCCGAACTAGCGATTCCTACAATGAGCAGTTCTTC. It specifies CASSRTSDSYNEQFF.

V is TRBV19 and J is TRBJ2-2; D is ambiguous. From germline, CDR1 is LNHDA and CDR2 SQIVND (reference sequence). Trimming pared 2 bases from V and 5 bases from J, leaving 12 bases between. The CDR3 runs 15 residues. The CDR3 coding sequence is TGTGCCAGTAGTATAACCGGGTCTGAAACCGGGGAGCTGTTTTTT. Its protein product is CASSITGSETGELFF.

J is TRBJ2-7 and V is TRBV4-1; 8 nucleotides match TRBD1. J lost 3 bases, V lost 0 bases, and 7 bases had no gene match. The CDR3 has 16 residues. The germline V gene encodes CDR1 MGHRA and CDR2 YSYEKL. The CDR3: CASSQDTGTGNYEQYF. CDR3 nucleotides: TGCGCCAGCAGCCAAGATACCGGGACAGGTAACTACGAGCAGTACTTC.

The chain combines TRBV4-1 with TRBJ1-5; D gene uncertain. The germline V gene encodes CDR1 MGHRA and CDR2 YSYEKL. V was cut by 6 bases and J by 4 bases, with 16 bases left in between. The CDR3 runs 15 residues. CDR3 in amino acids: CASSVRTEGNQPQHF. DNA for the CDR3: TGCGCCAGCAGTGTTAGGACGGAAGGTAATCAGCCCCAGCATTTT.